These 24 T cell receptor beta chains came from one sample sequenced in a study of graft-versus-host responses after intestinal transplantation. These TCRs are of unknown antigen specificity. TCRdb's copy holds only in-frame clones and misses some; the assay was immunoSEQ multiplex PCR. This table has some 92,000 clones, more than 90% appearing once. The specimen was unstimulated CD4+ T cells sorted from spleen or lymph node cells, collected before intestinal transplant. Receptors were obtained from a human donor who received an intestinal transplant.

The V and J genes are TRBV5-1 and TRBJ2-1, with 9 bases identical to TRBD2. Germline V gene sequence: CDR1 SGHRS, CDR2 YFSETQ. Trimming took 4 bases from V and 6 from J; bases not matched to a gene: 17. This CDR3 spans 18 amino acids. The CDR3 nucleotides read TGCGCCAGCAGCACCAGGACTAGCGTCACCCCACAGGCCAATGAGCAGTTCTTC. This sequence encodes CASSTRTSVTPQANEQFF. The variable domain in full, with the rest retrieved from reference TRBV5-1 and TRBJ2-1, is KAGVTQTPRYLIKTRGQQVTLSCSPISGHRSVSWYQQTPGQGLQFLFEYFSETQRNKGNFPGRFSGRQFSNSRSEMNVSTLELGDSALYLCASSTRTSVTPQANEQFFGPGTRLTVL.

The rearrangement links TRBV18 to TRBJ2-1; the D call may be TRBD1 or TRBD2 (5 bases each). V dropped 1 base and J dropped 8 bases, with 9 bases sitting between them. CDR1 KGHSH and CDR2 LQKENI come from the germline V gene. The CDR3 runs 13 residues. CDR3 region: CASSPLLGDEQFF. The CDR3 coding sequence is TGTGCCAGCTCACCACTTCTGGGGGATGAGCAGTTCTTC.

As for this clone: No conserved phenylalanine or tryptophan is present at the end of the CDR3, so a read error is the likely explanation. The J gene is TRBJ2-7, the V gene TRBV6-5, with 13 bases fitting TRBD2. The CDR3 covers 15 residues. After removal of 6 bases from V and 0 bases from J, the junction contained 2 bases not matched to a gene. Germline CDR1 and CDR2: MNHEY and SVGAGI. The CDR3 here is CASRTSGRLSYEQYY. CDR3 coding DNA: TGTGCCAGCAGGACTAGCGGGAGGCTCTCCTACGAGCAGTACTAC.

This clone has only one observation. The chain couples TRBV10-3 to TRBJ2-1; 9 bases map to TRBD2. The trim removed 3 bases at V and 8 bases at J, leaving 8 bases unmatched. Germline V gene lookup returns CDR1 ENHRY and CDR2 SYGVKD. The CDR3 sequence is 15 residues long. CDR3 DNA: TGTGCCATCAGTGACACGAGCGGGAGGAGAGATGAGCAGTTCTTC. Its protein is CAISDTSGRRDEQFF.

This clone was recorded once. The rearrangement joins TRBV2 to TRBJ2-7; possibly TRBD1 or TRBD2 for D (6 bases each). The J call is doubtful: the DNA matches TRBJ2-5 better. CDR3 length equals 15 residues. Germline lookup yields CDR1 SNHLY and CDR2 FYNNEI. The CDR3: CATSKIGGLQETQYF. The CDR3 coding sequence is TGTGCCACCTCAAAAATAGGGGGGCTTCAAGAGACCCAGTACTTC.

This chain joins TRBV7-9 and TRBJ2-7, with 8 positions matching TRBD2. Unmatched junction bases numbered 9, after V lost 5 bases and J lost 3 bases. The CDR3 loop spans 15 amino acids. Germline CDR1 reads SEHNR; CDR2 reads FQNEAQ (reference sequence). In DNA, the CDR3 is TGTGCCAGCAGCACAACCGGGACTAGTGTCTACGAGCAGTACTTC. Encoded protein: CASSTTGTSVYEQYF.

This CDR3 reads CASSYSRTGADEQYF. The CDR3 region has the DNA TGTGCCAGCAGTTACTCCCGGACAGGGGCGGACGAGCAGTACTTC. The rearrangement uses TRBV6-5 and TRBJ2-7, with 9 bases identical to TRBD1. From germline, CDR1 is MNHEY and CDR2 SVGAGI. This CDR3 region has 15 residues. V was clipped by 0 bases and J by 5 bases; unmatched bases: 5.

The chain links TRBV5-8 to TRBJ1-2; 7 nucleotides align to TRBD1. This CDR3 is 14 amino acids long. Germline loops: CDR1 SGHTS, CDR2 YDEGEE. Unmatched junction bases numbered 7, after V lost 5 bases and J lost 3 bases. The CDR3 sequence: CASRWRGLDYGYTF. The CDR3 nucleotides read TGTGCCAGCAGATGGAGGGGGCTTGACTATGGCTACACCTTC.

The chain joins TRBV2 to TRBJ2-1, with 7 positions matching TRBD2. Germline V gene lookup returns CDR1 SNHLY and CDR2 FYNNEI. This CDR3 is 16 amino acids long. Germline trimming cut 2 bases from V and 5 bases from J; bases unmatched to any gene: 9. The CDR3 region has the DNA TGTGCCAGCAGTGAAAGGTTGGCTAGCGGACACAATGAGCAGTTCTTC. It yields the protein CASSERLASGHNEQFF.

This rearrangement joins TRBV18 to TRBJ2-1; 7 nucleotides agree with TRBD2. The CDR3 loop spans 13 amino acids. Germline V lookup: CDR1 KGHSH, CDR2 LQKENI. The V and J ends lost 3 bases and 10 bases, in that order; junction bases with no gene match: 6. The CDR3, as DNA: TGTGCCAGCTCACCTCCCACTAGCGAAGAGCAGTTCTTC. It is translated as CASSPPTSEEQFF.

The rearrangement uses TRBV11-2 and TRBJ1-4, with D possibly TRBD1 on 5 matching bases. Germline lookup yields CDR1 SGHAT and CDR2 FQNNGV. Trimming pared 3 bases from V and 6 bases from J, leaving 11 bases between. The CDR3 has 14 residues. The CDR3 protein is CASSLSLGDEKLFF. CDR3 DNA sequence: TGTGCCAGCAGCTTGTCCCTAGGGGATGAAAAACTGTTTTTT.

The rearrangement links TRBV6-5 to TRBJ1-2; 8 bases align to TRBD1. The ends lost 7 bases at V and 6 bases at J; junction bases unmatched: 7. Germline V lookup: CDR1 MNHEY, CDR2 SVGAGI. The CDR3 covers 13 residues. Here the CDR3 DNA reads TGTGCCAGCATCCCAACAGGGGGGGATGGCTACACCTTC. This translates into CASIPTGGDGYTF.

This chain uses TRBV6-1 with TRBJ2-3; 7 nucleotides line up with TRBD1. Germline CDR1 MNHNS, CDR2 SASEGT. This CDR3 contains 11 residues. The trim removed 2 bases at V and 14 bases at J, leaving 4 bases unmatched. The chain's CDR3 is CASSEKGGLYF. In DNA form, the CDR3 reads TGTGCCAGCAGTGAAAAAGGGGGCCTGTATTTT.

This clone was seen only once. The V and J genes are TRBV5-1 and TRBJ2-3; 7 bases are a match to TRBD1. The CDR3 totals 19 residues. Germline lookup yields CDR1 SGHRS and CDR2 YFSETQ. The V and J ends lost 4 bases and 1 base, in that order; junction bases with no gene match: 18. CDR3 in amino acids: CASSIFKGANYGGTDTQYF. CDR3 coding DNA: TGCGCCAGCAGCATCTTTAAGGGGGCGAATTATGGAGGCACAGATACGCAGTATTTT.

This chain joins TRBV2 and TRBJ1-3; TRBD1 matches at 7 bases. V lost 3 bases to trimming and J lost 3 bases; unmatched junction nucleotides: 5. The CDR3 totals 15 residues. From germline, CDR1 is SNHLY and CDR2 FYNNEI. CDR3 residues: CASSDRQGDGNTIYF. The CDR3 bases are TGTGCCAGCAGTGACCGACAGGGAGATGGAAACACCATATATTTT.

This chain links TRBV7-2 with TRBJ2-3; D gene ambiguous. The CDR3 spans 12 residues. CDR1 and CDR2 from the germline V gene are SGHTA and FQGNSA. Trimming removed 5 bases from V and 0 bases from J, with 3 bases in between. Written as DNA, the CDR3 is TGTGCCAGCAGCCCAAGCACAGATACGCAGTATTTT. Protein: CASSPSTDTQYF.

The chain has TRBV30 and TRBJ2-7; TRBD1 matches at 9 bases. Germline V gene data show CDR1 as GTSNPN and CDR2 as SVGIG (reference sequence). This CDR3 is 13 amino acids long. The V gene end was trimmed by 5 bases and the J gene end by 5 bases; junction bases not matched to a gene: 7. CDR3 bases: TGTGCCTGGGGGGACAGGGTCGCCGACGAGCAGTACTTC. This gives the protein CAWGDRVADEQYF.

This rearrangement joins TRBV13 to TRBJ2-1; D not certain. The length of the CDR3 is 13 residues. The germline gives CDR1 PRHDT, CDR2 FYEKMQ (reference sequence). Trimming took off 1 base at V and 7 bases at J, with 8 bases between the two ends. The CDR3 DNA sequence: TGTGCCAGCAGCTTAGTTGGTGGGAATGAGCAGTTCTTC. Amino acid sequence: CASSLVGGNEQFF.

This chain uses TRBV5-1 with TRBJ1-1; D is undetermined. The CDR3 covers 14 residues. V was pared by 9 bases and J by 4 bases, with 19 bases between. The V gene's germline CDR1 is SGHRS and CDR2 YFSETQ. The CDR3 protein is CATAAGPGSTEAFF. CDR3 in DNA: TGCGCCACTGCGGCCGGGCCCGGCAGCACTGAAGCTTTCTTT.

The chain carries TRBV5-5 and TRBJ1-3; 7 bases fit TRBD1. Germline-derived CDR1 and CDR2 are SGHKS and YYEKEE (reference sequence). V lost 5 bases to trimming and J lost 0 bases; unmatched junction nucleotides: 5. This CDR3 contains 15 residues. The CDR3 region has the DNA TGTGCCAGCAGTCGACAGGGCAGCTCTGGAAACACCATATATTTT. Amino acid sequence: CASSRQGSSGNTIYF.

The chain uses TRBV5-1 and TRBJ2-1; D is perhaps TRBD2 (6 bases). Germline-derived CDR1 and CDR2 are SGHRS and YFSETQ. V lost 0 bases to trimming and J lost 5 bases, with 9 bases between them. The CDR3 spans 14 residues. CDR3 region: CASSLVLADNEQFF. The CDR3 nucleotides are TGCGCCAGCAGCTTGGTTTTAGCGGACAATGAGCAGTTCTTC.

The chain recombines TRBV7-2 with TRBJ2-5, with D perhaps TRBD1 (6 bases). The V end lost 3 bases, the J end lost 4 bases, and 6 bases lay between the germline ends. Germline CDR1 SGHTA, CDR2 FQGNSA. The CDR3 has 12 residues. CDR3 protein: CASSFRGETQYF. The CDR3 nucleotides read TGTGCCAGCAGCTTCAGGGGAGAGACCCAGTACTTC.

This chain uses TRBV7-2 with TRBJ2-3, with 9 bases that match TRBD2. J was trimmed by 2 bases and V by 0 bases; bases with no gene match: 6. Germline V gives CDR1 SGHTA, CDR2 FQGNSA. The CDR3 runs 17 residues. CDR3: CASSLAGLAGNTDTQYF. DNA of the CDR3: TGTGCCAGCAGCTTAGCGGGCCTAGCGGGGAACACAGATACGCAGTATTTT.

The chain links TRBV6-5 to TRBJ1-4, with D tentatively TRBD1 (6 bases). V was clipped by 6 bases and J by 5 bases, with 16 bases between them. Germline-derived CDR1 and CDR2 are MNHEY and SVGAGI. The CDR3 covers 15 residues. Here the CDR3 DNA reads TGTGCCAGCAGCCGAGGGGGGGGATCGAATGAAAAACTGTTTTTT. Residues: CASSRGGGSNEKLFF.